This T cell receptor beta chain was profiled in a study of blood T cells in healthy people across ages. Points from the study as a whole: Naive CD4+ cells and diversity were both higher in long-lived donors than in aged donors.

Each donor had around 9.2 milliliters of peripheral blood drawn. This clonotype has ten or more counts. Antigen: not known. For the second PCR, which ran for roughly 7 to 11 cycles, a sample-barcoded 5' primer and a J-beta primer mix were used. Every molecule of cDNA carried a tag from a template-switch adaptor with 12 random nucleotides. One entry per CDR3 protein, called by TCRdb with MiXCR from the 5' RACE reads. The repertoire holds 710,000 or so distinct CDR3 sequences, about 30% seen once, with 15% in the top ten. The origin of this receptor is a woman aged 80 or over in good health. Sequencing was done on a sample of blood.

CDR3 region: CASSRGGDSYNEQFF. The CDR3 nucleotides read TGTGCCAGCAGTCGCGGCGGGGACTCCTACAATGAGCAGTTCTTC. This chain links TRBV6-5 with TRBJ2-1; perhaps TRBD2 as D (6 bases). Germline CDR1 is MNHEY and CDR2 is SVGAGI. The CDR3 runs to 15 residues. V shed 5 bases and J shed 0 bases, with 11 bases lying between them.